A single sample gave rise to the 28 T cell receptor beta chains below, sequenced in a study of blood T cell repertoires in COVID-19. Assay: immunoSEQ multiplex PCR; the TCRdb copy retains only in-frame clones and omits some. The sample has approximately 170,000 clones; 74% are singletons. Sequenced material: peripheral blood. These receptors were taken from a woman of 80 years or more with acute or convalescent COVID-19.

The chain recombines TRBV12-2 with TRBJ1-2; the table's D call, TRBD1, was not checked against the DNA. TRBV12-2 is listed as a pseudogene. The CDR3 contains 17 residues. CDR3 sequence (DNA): TGTGCAAGTCGCTTAGTAGGGGTGGACAGGGACGCGGATGGCTACACCTTC. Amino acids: CASRLVGVDRDADGYTF.

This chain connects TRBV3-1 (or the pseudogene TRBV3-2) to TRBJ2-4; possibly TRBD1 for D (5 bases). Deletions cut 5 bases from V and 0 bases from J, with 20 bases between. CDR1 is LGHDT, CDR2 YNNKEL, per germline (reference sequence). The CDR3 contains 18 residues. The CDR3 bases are TGTGCCAGCAGCTACCCGGGTTGGCAGGGAATAGCCAAAAACATTCAGTACTTC. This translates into CASSYPGWQGIAKNIQYF.

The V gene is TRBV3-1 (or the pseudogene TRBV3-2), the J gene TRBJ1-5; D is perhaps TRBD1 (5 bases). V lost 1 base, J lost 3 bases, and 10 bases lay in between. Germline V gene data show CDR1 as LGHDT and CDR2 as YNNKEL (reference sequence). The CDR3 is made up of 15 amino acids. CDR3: CASSQVGGLNQPQHF. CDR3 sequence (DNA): TGTGCCAGCAGCCAAGTTGGGGGACTCAATCAGCCCCAGCATTTT.

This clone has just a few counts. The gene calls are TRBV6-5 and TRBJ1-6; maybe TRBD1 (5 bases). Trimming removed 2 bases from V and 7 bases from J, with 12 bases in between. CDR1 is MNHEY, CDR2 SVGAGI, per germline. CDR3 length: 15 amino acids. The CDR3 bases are TGTGCCAGCAGTTACAACGACAGACCAAATTCACCCCTCCACTTT. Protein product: CASSYNDRPNSPLHF.

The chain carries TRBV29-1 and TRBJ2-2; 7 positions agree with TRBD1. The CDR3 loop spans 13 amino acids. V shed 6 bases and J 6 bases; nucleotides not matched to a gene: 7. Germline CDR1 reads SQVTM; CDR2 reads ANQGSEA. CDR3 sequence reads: CSVRQGWSGELFF. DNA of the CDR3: TGCAGCGTGAGACAGGGATGGTCCGGGGAGCTGTTTTTT.

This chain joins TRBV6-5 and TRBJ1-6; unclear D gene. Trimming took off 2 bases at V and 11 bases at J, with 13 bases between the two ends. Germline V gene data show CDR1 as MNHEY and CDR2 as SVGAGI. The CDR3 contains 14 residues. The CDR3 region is CASSYGLGDAPLHF. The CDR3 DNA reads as TGTGCCAGCAGTTACGGTCTGGGAGACGCACCCCTCCACTTT.

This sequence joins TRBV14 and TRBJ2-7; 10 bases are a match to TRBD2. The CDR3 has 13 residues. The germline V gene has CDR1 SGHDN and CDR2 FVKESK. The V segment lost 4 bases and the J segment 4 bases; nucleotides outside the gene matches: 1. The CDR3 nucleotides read TGTGCCAGCAGCCCTAGCGGGAGTTACGAGCAGTACTTC. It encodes CASSPSGSYEQYF.

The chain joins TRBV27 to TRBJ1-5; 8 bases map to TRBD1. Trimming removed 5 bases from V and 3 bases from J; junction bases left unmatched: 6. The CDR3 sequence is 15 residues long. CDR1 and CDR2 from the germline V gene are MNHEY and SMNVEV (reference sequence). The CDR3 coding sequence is TGTGCCAGCAGTCCCCAGACAGGGGCCAATCAGCCCCAGCATTTT. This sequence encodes CASSPQTGANQPQHF.

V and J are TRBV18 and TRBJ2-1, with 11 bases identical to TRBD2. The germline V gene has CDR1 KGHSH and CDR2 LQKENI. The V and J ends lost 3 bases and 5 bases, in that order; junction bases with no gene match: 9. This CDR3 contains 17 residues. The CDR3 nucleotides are TGTGCCAGCTCACCCCCTATAGCGGGAGGGTCAAACAATGAGCAGTTCTTC. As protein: CASSPPIAGGSNNEQFF.

The CDR3 loop is CASSPVGRGRDDEQFF. The CDR3 DNA is TGTGCCAGCAGCCCGGTAGGGCGGGGCAGGGACGATGAGCAGTTCTTC. The chain combines TRBV5-6 with TRBJ2-1, with a possible D match to TRBD2 (6 bases). This CDR3 has 16 residues. The V and J ends lost 4 bases and 8 bases respectively, with 22 bases between them. Germline CDR1 SGHDT, CDR2 YYEEEE. The variable domain in full, completed from reference TRBV5-6 and TRBJ2-1, reads DAGVTQSPTHLIKTRGQQVTLRCSPKSGHDTVSWYQQALGQGPQFIFQYYEEEERQRGNFPDRFSGHQFPNYSSELNVNALLLGDSALYLCASSPVGRGRDDEQFFGPGTRLTVL.

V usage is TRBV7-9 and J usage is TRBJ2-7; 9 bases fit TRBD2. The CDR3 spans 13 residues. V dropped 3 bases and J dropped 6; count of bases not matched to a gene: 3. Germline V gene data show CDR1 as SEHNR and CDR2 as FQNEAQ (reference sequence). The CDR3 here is CASSFGREGEQYF. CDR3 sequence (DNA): TGTGCCAGCAGCTTTGGGCGGGAGGGCGAGCAGTACTTC.

CDR3 sequence (DNA): TGTGCCAGCAGCTTGACAGGGATTCCCTACGAGCAGTACTTC. Amino acid sequence: CASSLTGIPYEQYF. The chain has TRBV5-4 and TRBJ2-7; D may be TRBD1 (6 bases). The CDR3 contains 14 residues. Germline CDR1 SGHNT, CDR2 YYREEE (reference sequence). V was pared by 1 base and J by 2 bases, with 10 bases between.

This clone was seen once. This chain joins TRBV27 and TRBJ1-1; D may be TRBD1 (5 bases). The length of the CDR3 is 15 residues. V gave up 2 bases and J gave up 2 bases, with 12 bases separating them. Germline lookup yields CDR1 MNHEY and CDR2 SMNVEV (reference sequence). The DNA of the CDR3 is TGTGCCAGCAGTTTAACCAGACAGCCAAACACTGAAGCTTTCTTT. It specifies CASSLTRQPNTEAFF.

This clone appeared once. This chain's CDR3 is CASSVDGSSYNEQFF. In DNA form, the CDR3 reads TGTGCCAGCAGCGTCGACGGGAGCTCCTACAATGAGCAGTTCTTC. The chain couples TRBV6-5 to TRBJ2-1; tentatively, D is TRBD2 (6 bases). V was shortened by 6 bases and J by 0 bases, with 12 bases between the two germline ends. Germline loops: CDR1 MNHEY, CDR2 SVGAGI. The CDR3 is 15 amino acids.

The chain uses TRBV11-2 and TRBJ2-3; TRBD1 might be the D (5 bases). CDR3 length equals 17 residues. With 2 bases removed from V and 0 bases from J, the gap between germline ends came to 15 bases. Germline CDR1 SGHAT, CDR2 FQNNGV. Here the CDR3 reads CASSLYRQQASTDTQYF. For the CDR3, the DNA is TGTGCCAGCAGCTTATACCGACAGCAAGCTAGCACAGATACGCAGTATTTT.

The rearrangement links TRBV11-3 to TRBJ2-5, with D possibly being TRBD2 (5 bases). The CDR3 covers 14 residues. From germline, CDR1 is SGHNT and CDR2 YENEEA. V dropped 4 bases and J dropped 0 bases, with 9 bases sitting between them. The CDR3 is CASSSGGHQETQYF. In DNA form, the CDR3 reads TGTGCCAGCAGCTCCGGCGGGCACCAAGAGACCCAGTACTTC.

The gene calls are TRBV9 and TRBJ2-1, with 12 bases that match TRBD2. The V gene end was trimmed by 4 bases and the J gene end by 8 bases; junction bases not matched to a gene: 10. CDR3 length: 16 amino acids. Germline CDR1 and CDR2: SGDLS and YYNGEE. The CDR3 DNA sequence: TGTGCCAGCAGCCGTTCGACTAGCGGGAGCCTATATGAGCAGTTCTTC. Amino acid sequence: CASSRSTSGSLYEQFF.

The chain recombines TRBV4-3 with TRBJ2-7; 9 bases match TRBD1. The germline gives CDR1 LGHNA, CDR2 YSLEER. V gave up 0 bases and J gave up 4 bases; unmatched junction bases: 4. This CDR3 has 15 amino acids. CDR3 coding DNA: TGCGCCAGCAGCCAAGATCGGGGGACAGGGTACGAGCAGTACTTC. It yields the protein CASSQDRGTGYEQYF.

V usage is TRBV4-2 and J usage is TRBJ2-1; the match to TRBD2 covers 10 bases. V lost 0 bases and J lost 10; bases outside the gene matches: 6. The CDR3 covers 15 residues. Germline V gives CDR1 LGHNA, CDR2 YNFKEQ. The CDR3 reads CASSQDLAGVREQFF. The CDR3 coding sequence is TGTGCCAGCAGCCAAGATCTAGCGGGAGTTAGGGAGCAGTTCTTC.

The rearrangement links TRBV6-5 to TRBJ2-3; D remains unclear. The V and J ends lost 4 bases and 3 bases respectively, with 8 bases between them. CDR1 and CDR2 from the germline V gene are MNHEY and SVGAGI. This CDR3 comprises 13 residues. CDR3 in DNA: TGTGCCAGCAGTTCTGCGTTTACAGATACGCAGTATTTT. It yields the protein CASSSAFTDTQYF.

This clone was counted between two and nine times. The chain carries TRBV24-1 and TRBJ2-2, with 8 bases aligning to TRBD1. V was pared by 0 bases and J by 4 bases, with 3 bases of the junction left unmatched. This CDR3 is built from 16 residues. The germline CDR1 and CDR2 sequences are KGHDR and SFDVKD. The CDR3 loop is CATSDLGQGPTGELFF. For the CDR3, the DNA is TGTGCCACCAGTGATTTGGGACAGGGACCCACCGGGGAGCTGTTTTTT.

This CDR3 is CASSDFASNTIYF. The CDR3 DNA reads as TGCGCCAGCAGTGATTTTGCGTCAAACACCATATATTTT. V is TRBV10-1 and J is TRBJ1-3; D remains ambiguous. The CDR3 has 13 amino acids. V lost 3 bases, J lost 6 bases, and 9 bases lay in between. The germline V gene encodes CDR1 WNHNN and CDR2 SYGVQD (reference sequence).

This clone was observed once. The CDR3 bases are TGTGCCAGTAGTATTCGGTTGGGGACAGGGTCCGGCTACACCTTC. It translates to CASSIRLGTGSGYTF. This rearrangement joins TRBV19 to TRBJ1-2, with 9 bases identical to TRBD1. CDR1 LNHDA and CDR2 SQIVND come from the germline V gene (reference sequence). V was clipped by 3 bases and J by 8 bases; unmatched bases: 10. The CDR3 consists of 15 residues.

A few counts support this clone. CDR3 coding DNA: TGTGCCATCAAACCAGCGGGAGAGTCCGGGGAGCTGTTTTTT. This gives the protein CAIKPAGESGELFF. This sequence joins TRBV10-3 and TRBJ2-2; the match to TRBD2 covers 8 bases. Trimming took 7 bases from V and 6 from J; bases not matched to a gene: 7. This CDR3 comprises 14 residues. Per germline, CDR1 ENHRY and CDR2 SYGVKD.

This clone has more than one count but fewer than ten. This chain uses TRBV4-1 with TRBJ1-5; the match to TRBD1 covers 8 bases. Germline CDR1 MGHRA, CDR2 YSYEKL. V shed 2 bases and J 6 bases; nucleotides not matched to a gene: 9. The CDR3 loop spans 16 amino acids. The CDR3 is CASSQTPGQGGQPQHF. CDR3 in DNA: TGCGCCAGCAGCCAAACACCCGGACAGGGAGGTCAGCCCCAGCATTTT.

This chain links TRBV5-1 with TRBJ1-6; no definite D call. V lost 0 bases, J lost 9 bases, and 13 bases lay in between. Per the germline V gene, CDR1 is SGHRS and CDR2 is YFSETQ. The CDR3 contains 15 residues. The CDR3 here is CASSLVAESGSPLHF. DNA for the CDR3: TGCGCCAGCAGCTTGGTGGCGGAGTCGGGTTCACCCCTCCACTTT.

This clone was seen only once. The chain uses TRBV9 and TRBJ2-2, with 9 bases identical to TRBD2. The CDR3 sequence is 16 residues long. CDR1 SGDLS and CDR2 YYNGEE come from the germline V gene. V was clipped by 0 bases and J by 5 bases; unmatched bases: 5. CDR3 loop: CASSVAISGRTGELFF. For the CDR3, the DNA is TGTGCCAGCAGCGTAGCTATCAGCGGGAGGACCGGGGAGCTGTTTTTT.

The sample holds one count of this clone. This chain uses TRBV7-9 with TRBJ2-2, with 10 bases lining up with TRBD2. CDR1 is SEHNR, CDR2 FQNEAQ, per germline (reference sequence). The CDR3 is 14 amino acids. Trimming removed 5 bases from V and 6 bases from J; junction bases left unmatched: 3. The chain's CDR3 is CASSQLAGSGELFF. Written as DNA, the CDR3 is TGTGCCAGCAGCCAACTAGCGGGATCCGGGGAGCTGTTTTTT.